A selection of T cell receptor beta chains follows, all from one sample in a study of metastatic and nonmetastatic thyroid tumors. TCRdb re-called the PCR reads with MiXCR. Among tens of thousands of clones listed, 15% to 20% were seen once. The sample was blood. These receptors were obtained from a female donor with papillary thyroid cancer or a benign thyroid nodule (not recorded which). Some clones in this sample may be carry-over from other donors' samples. Each CDR3 is given with its conserved first and last residue. A D gene is named only where the DNA matches it firmly. Clone size is stated in some rows and not others, as once, few, many or a class when expanded.

d_gene,v_gene,abundance,j_gene,CDR3aa,CDR3nt
TRBD2,TRBV20-1,many,TRBJ2-2,CSARSSGGAAGELFF,TGCAGTGCTAGATCTAGCGGGGGGGCCGCCGGGGAGCTGTTTTTT
.,TRBV4-3,.,TRBJ1-2,CASSQVPPDRDANYGYTF,TGCGCCAGCAGCCAAGTGCCCCCGGACCGAGATGCTAACTATGGCTACACCTTC
.,TRBV3-1,.,TRBJ2-2,CESSIRAGELFF,TGTGAAAGCAGCATAAGAGCCGGGGAGCTGTTTTTT
TRBD1,TRBV3-1,many,TRBJ1-2,CASSQIGRPDRNYGYTF,TGTGCCAGCAGCCAAATCGGTCGTCCGGACAGGAACTATGGCTACACCTTC
TRBD1,TRBV20-1,once,TRBJ2-7,CSAKRTGATYEQYF,TGCAGTGCTAAAAGGACAGGGGCTACCTACGAGCAGTACTTC
TRBD1,TRBV20-1,.,TRBJ1-6,CSATRDSDYNSPIHF,TGCAGTGCTACGCGGGACAGCGACTATAACTCACCCATCCACTTT
.,TRBV6-2/TRBV6-3,few,TRBJ1-6,CASSYRVGGGSNSPLHF,TGTGCCAGCAGTTACCGGGTAGGCGGGGGGAGCAATTCACCCCTCCACTTT
TRBD1,TRBV6-1,medium-sized,TRBJ2-7,CASTAGTGGSSYEQYF,TGTGCCAGCACCGCAGGGACAGGGGGAAGCTCCTACGAGCAGTACTTC
TRBD1,TRBV9,many,TRBJ2-6,CASTEGQIFSGANVLTF,TGTGCCAGCACTGAGGGACAGATCTTCTCTGGGGCCAACGTCCTGACTTTC
TRBD1,TRBV20-1,.,TRBJ1-2,CSARTEGQGAGYGYTF,TGCAGTGCTAGAACTGAGGGACAGGGGGCCGGATATGGCTACACCTTC
.,TRBV9,many,TRBJ2-7,CASSPRGDSYYEQYF,TGTGCCAGCAGCCCCAGGGGGGACAGTTACTACGAGCAGTACTTC